A single sample gave rise to the 26 T cell receptor beta chains below, sequenced in a study of chemoradiotherapy in HPV16-positive cancers. Profiled with immunoSEQ multiplex PCR; TCRdb holds only in-frame clones, not every one. This sample yields over 5,000 clones, of which roughly 71% are seen a single time; 12% belongs to the top ten. The material sequenced was tumor tissue, taken from a patient who underwent chemoradiotherapy. The receptors here all came from a human donor with HPV-associated anogenital cancer.

The chain uses TRBV7-2 and TRBJ2-7; TRBD2 matches at 7 bases. This CDR3 is 15 amino acids long. Germline lookup yields CDR1 SGHTA and CDR2 FQGNSA. The V gene end was trimmed by 1 base and the J gene end by 3 bases; junction bases not matched to a gene: 6. The CDR3, as DNA: TGTGCCAGCAGCTTAGACAGCGGGATGATCTACGAGCAGTACTTC. This sequence encodes CASSLDSGMIYEQYF.

V is TRBV5-1 and J is TRBJ2-1; D perhaps matches TRBD2 (5 bases). The germline gives CDR1 SGHRS, CDR2 YFSETQ. V lost 0 bases and J 9 bases, leaving 13 bases between the germline ends. The CDR3 is 14 residues long. As DNA, the CDR3 is TGCGCCAGCAGCTTGGTTAGGGAAGGAGGTGAGCAGTTCTTC. Translated, it gives CASSLVREGGEQFF. Filled out from reference TRBV5-1 and TRBJ2-1, the complete variable domain reads KAGVTQTPRYLIKTRGQQVTLSCSPISGHRSVSWYQQTPGQGLQFLFEYFSETQRNKGNFPGRFSGRQFSNSRSEMNVSTLELGDSALYLCASSLVREGGEQFFGPGTRLTVL.

This clone was recorded a few times. The chain joins TRBV6-5 to TRBJ1-1; D is unclear. Trimming removed 1 base at V and 7 bases at J, with 10 bases between. Germline V gene data show CDR1 as MNHEY and CDR2 as SVGAGI. CDR3 length: 13 amino acids. Written as DNA, the CDR3 is TGTGCCAGCAGTTACTTCGATAGAAATGAAGCTTTCTTT. Amino acids: CASSYFDRNEAFF.

The V and J genes are TRBV7-3 and TRBJ2-7; weak D call: TRBD1 (5 bases). Trimming removed 5 bases from V and 2 bases from J, with 16 bases in between. Germline CDR1 and CDR2: SGHTA and FQGTGA. CDR3 length equals 15 residues. CDR3 nucleotides: TGTGCCAGCAGCCCCAGCCCAGGGCGCCCCTACGAGCAGTACTTC. It is translated as CASSPSPGRPYEQYF.

This clone was seen a few times. The CDR3 region is CASKLNAGASASSYNEQFF. CDR3 nucleotides: TGTGCCAGCAAGCTTAACGCAGGAGCCAGCGCCAGCTCCTACAATGAGCAGTTCTTC. The rearrangement uses TRBV7-8 and TRBJ2-1; D is undetermined. CDR1 is SGHVS, CDR2 FQNEAQ, per germline. Trimming cost V 7 bases and J 0 bases, with 25 bases left between them. The CDR3 has 19 residues.

This sequence joins TRBV2 and TRBJ1-1; D remains ambiguous. Trimming cost V 8 bases and J 0 bases, with 19 bases left between them. The V gene's germline CDR1 is SNHLY and CDR2 FYNNEI. The CDR3 consists of 16 residues. CDR3 in DNA: TGTGCCAGCGCAGTCAGTCCCAGAAGGTTGAACACTGAAGCTTTCTTT. Its translation is CASAVSPRRLNTEAFF.

The chain joins TRBV27 to TRBJ2-7; TRBD1 is a possible D gene (5 bases). V was cut by 0 bases and J by 6 bases, with 18 bases left in between. The CDR3 is 16 residues long. From germline, CDR1 is MNHEY and CDR2 SMNVEV (reference sequence). The CDR3 nucleotides read TGTGCCAGCAGTTTATCGGCAGGGTCTCTTCTCGGCGAGCAGTACTTC. This encodes CASSLSAGSLLGEQYF.

As concerns this clone: The junction does not match germline at one end; this may be a read error. The chain has TRBV7-7 and TRBJ2-5, with 9 bases identical to TRBD2. The CDR3 is 15 residues long. The germline V gene encodes CDR1 SSHAT and CDR2 FNYEAQ (reference sequence). The CDR3 nucleotides are TGTGCTAGCAGTATCGGGGCTAGCGGGACAGAGACCCAGTACTTC. It is translated as CASSIGASGTETQYF.

The CDR3 nucleotides read TGCAGTGCTAGAACAGGGTACGAGCAGTACTTC. It yields the protein CSARTGYEQYF. The gene calls are TRBV20-1 and TRBJ2-7; weak D call: TRBD1 (6 bases). The V end was cut by 2 bases, the J end by 4 bases, with 6 bases between. The CDR3 length is 11 residues. CDR1 DFQATT and CDR2 SNEGSKA come from the germline V gene (reference sequence).

V is TRBV9 and J is TRBJ2-5; TRBD2 might be the D (5 bases). TRBJ2-7 matches the DNA end more closely, so the J call is doubtful. In germline, CDR1 is SGDLS, CDR2 YYNGEE. The length of the CDR3 is 14 residues. The CDR3 reads CASSAGIKTYEQYF. CDR3 DNA sequence: TGTGCCAGCAGCGCCGGGATTAAAACCTACGAGCAGTACTTC.

The gene calls are TRBV6-1 and TRBJ2-3, with 9 bases matching TRBD2. The CDR3 is 14 amino acids. Germline CDR1 is MNHNS and CDR2 is SASEGT. With V trimmed by 7 bases and J by 1 base, 3 bases remained unmatched. The CDR3 protein is CASTSSGGTDTQYF. CDR3 DNA: TGTGCCAGCACCTCTAGCGGGGGCACAGATACGCAGTATTTT.

The V gene is TRBV7-6, the J gene TRBJ2-7; the D is unclear. The germline CDR1 and CDR2 sequences are SGHVS and FNYEAQ. The CDR3 sequence is 13 residues long. V lost 4 bases to trimming and J lost 6 bases, with 13 bases between them. CDR3 DNA sequence: TGTGCCAGCAGCTCCTTGACCCGATCCGAGCAGTACTTC. Amino acid sequence: CASSSLTRSEQYF. Variable domain in full (rest from reference TRBV7-6 and TRBJ2-7): GAGVSQSPRYKVTKRGQDVALRCDPISGHVSLYWYRQALGQGPEFLTYFNYEAQQDKSGLPNDRFSAERPEGSISTLTIQRTEQRDSAMYRCASSSLTRSEQYFGPGTRLTVT.

This clone occurred a few times. The chain recombines TRBV5-1 with TRBJ1-2; no clear D. Germline V lookup: CDR1 SGHRS, CDR2 YFSETQ. V was pared by 6 bases and J by 5 bases, with 23 bases between. The CDR3 is made up of 16 amino acids. Here the CDR3 reads CASKPGGLDAQYGYTF. The DNA of the CDR3 is TGCGCCAGCAAGCCCGGAGGCTTGGACGCTCAATATGGCTACACCTTC.

The chain carries TRBV5-1 and TRBJ2-7, with 8 bases fitting TRBD2. This CDR3 has 15 residues. V shed 0 bases, J shed 5 bases, and the junction held 7 bases outside the gene matches. The germline V gene encodes CDR1 SGHRS and CDR2 YFSETQ. Written as DNA, the CDR3 is TGCGCCAGCAGCTTGGTATCCAGCGGGAGCGACGAGCAGTACTTC. This codes for CASSLVSSGSDEQYF.

This clone came up a few times. The V gene is TRBV7-2, the J gene TRBJ1-1; maybe TRBD1 (6 bases). Trimming removed 5 bases from V and 11 bases from J, with 21 bases in between. Germline CDR1 SGHTA, CDR2 FQGNSA. The CDR3 contains 14 residues. The CDR3 reads CASSKTGNPRRAFF. DNA for the CDR3: TGTGCCAGCAGCAAAACAGGGAATCCGCGGCGGGCTTTCTTT.

This chain uses TRBV9 with TRBJ2-1; 11 positions agree with TRBD1. V shed 0 bases and J 6 bases; nucleotides not matched to a gene: 5. This CDR3 has 16 residues. Germline lookup yields CDR1 SGDLS and CDR2 YYNGEE. The CDR3 here is CASSVAGQGASNEQFF. The CDR3 DNA sequence: TGTGCCAGCAGCGTAGCCGGACAGGGGGCCTCCAATGAGCAGTTCTTC.

Regarding this clone: Other DNA sequences of this sample code for an identical CDR3. The CDR3 nucleotides read TGTGCCAGCAGTTCCGGGACTAGCGTCTACAATGAGCAGTTCTTC. Its translation is CASSSGTSVYNEQFF. This chain uses TRBV6-5 with TRBJ2-1, with 10 bases matching TRBD2. CDR1 is MNHEY and CDR2 is SVGAGI in the germline V gene. Trimming removed 4 bases from V and 3 bases from J; junction bases left unmatched: 3. This CDR3 has 15 amino acids.

Remarks on this clone: Germline and junction disagree at one end, which may indicate a read error. This chain joins TRBV7-7 and TRBJ1-2; weak D call: TRBD1 (5 bases). Germline V lookup: CDR1 SSHAT, CDR2 FNYEAQ (reference sequence). The CDR3 sequence is 15 residues long. The CDR3 loop reads CASSSGIYANYGYTF. For the CDR3, the DNA is TGTGCTAGCAGCTCAGGGATTTATGCTAACTATGGCTACACCTTC.

The chain has TRBV4-3 and TRBJ1-5; D is undetermined. The germline V gene has CDR1 LGHNA and CDR2 YSLEER. V lost 11 bases, J lost 7 bases, and 9 bases lay in between. CDR3 length equals 10 residues. This CDR3 reads CARGRQPQHF. The CDR3 DNA is TGCGCCCGGGGTCGACAGCCCCAGCATTTT.

The rearrangement uses TRBV7-3 and TRBJ2-7; tentative D call: TRBD2 (5 bases). Germline V CDR1 and CDR2: SGHTA, FQGTGA. V lost 1 base and J lost 5, with 9 bases in between. The CDR3 runs 13 residues. The CDR3 region is CASSLNPGDEQYF. In DNA, the CDR3 is TGTGCCAGCAGCTTAAACCCCGGGGACGAGCAGTACTTC.

The chain recombines TRBV11-2 with TRBJ2-7, with TRBD2 as a possible D gene (7 bases). The V and J ends lost 5 bases and 1 base respectively, with 21 bases between them. Germline values: CDR1 SGHAT, CDR2 FQNNGV. The CDR3 is 17 residues long. CDR3 DNA: TGTGCCAGCAGCCCCGGCAGGAGGGGGGGAGCTTCCTACGAGCAGTACTTC. Translated, it gives CASSPGRRGGASYEQYF.

This clone was detected only a few times. The chain has TRBV10-3 and TRBJ2-5, with 10 bases fitting TRBD1. CDR1 and CDR2 from the germline V gene are ENHRY and SYGVKD. The V gene end was trimmed by 7 bases and the J gene end by 1 base; junction bases not matched to a gene: 3. This CDR3 has 14 residues. In nucleotides, the CDR3 is TGTGCCATCAAGGGACAGGGGACCCAAGAGACCCAGTACTTC. Protein product: CAIKGQGTQETQYF.

The chain carries TRBV7-9 and TRBJ2-3, with 9 positions matching TRBD2. In germline, CDR1 is SEHNR, CDR2 FQNEAQ (reference sequence). V lost 1 base to trimming and J lost 1 base; unmatched junction nucleotides: 6. The length of the CDR3 is 17 residues. CDR3 sequence: CASSLGASGDRTDTQYF. The CDR3 bases are TGTGCCAGCAGCTTAGGCGCTAGCGGGGACCGCACAGATACGCAGTATTTT.

This chain connects TRBV7-9 to TRBJ2-7; 9 nucleotides agree with TRBD1. CDR1 and CDR2 (germline): SEHNR, FQNEAQ (reference sequence). There are 13 residues in the CDR3. Germline trimming cut 9 bases from V and 5 bases from J; bases unmatched to any gene: 8. The CDR3 bases are TGTGCCAGAATAGGGGGACAGGGCCACGAGCAGTACTTC. The encoded protein is CARIGGQGHEQYF.

This clone showed up just a few times. The chain links TRBV18 to TRBJ2-7; D possibly matches TRBD1 or TRBD2 (5 bases each). V shed 3 bases and J shed 2 bases, with 11 bases lying between them. The CDR3 contains 14 residues. Germline V gene sequence: CDR1 KGHSH, CDR2 LQKENI. The chain's CDR3 is CASSPPGRPYEQYF. CDR3 sequence (DNA): TGTGCCAGCTCACCCCCGGGACGGCCCTACGAGCAGTACTTC.

This sequence joins TRBV27 and TRBJ2-5, with D unclear. V was trimmed by 2 bases and J by 5 bases, leaving 12 bases between them. This CDR3 region has 14 residues. The V gene's germline CDR1 is MNHEY and CDR2 SMNVEV (reference sequence). CDR3 loop: CASSLLSRWETQYF. The CDR3 nucleotides read TGTGCCAGCAGTTTACTGAGTCGATGGGAGACCCAGTACTTC.